This TCR beta chain was retrieved from a study of CD8 T cells in Susac syndrome. Germline CDR1 and CDR2: DFQATT and SNEGSKA (reference sequence). Trimming removed 1 base at V and 7 bases at J, with 10 bases between. The length of the CDR3 is 12 residues. RNA was extracted with the RNeasy kit, and a quantity of about 0.45 to 1 ug was reverse transcribed using random hexamers. TCRdb re-analysed the immunoSEQ multiplex PCR reads in MiXCR, keeping a single row per CDR3 protein. The table shows approximately 190,000 distinct CDR3 sequences, with approximately 95% occurring only once. The sample comprised CD4+ T cells from PBMCs. The sequence was collected from a human donor with Susac syndrome. The gene calls are TRBV20-1 and TRBJ1-2, with D possibly matching TRBD1 (5 bases). The CDR3 loop is CSARVWGGGYTF. In DNA form, the CDR3 reads TGCAGTGCTAGAGTGTGGGGGGGTGGCTACACCTTC.